This T cell receptor beta chain was recovered during a study of blood T cell repertoires in COVID-19. Study-wide background: The cDNA or gDNA used as material had been derived from T cells, B-cell-depleted T cells, or PBMCs.

Measured with immunoSEQ multiplex PCR; TCRdb has only the in-frame clones, and not every one. The sample lists around 100,000 clones, almost 80% seen once, with about an eighth in the top ten. The length of the CDR3 is 14 residues. CDR1 is LNHDA, CDR2 SQIVND, per germline (reference sequence). The J segment lost 8 bases and the V segment lost 6 bases, leaving 12 bases of the junction unmatched. This clone was observed a single time. This sequence was found in a woman in her 70s with acute or convalescent COVID-19. The sequenced sample was peripheral blood. This chain connects TRBV19 to TRBJ1-2, with 7 bases matching TRBD1. CDR3: CASRHTGESYGYTF. The CDR3 DNA reads TGTGCCAGTAGGCATACAGGGGAAAGCTACGGCTACACCTTC.